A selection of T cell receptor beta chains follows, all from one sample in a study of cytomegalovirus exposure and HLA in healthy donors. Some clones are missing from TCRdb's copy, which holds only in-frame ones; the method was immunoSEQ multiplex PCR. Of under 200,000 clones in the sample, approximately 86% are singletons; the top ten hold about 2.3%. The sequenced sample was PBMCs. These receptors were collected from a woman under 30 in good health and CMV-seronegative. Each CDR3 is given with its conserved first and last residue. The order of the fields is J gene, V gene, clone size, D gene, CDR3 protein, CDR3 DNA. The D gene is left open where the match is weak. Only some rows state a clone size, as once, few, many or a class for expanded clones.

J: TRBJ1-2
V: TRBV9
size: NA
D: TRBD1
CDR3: CASSGQGIGGYTF
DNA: TGTGCCAGCAGCGGACAGGGGATCGGCGGCTACACCTTC

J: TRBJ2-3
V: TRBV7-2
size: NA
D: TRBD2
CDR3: CASSLAVAGGTDTQYF
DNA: TGTGCCAGCAGCTTAGCGGTAGCGGGAGGAACAGATACGCAGTATTTT

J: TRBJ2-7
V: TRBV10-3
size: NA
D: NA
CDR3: CAISGPPSSYEQYF
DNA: TGTGCCATCAGTGGGCCCCCTAGCTCCTACGAGCAGTACTTC

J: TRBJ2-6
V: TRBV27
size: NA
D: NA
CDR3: CASRRASGANVLTF
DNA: TGTGCCAGCAGGCGTGCCTCTGGGGCCAACGTCCTGACTTTC

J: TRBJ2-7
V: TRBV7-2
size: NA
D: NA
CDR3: CASSLAILAGEQYF
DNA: TGTGCCAGCAGCTTAGCAATCTTAGCTGGGGAGCAGTACTTC

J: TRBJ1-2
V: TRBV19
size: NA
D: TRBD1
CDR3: CASSVPDRVRGYTF
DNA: TGTGCCAGTAGTGTTCCGGACAGGGTGCGAGGCTACACCTTC

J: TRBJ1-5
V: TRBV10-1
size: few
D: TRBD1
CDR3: CASSPKREQGANNQPQHF
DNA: TGCGCCAGCAGTCCAAAACGGGAGCAGGGGGCTAACAATCAGCCCCAGCATTTT

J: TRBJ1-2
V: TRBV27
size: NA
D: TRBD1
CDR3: CASSWGGQGIAGYTF
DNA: TGTGCCAGCAGTTGGGGAGGACAGGGAATAGCTGGCTACACCTTC

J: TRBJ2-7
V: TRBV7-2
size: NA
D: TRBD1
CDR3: CASALGLGTGIYEQYF
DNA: TGTGCCAGCGCCCTAGGCCTGGGGACAGGGATCTACGAGCAGTACTTC

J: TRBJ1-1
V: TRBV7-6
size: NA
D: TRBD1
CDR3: CASSAVGTGRVGTEAFF
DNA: TGTGCCAGCAGCGCCGTTGGGACAGGGAGAGTAGGCACTGAAGCTTTCTTT

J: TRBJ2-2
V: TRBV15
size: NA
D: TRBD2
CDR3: CATSRGTSGIHGELFF
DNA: TGTGCCACCAGCAGGGGGACTAGCGGAATTCACGGGGAGCTGTTTTTT

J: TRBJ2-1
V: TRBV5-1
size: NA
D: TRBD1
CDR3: CASSLGDRSYNEQFF
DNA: TGCGCCAGCAGCTTGGGGGACAGATCCTACAATGAGCAGTTCTTC

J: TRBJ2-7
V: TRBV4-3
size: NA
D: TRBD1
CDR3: CASSQDLGTVGAYEQYF
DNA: TGCGCCAGCAGCCAAGATCTCGGGACAGTAGGGGCCTACGAGCAGTACTTC

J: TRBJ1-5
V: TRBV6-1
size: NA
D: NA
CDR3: CASSEATIGGNQPQHF
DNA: TGTGCCAGCAGTGAAGCGACTATTGGAGGCAATCAGCCCCAGCATTTT

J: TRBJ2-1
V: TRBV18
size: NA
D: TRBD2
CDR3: CASSPPEGLADYNEQFF
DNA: TGTGCCAGCTCACCACCGGAAGGACTAGCGGATTACAATGAGCAGTTCTTC

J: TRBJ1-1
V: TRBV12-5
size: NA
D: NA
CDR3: CASGLVQIERAMNTEAFF
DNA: TGTGCTAGTGGTTTGGTACAGATAGAAAGAGCCATGAACACTGAAGCTTTCTTT

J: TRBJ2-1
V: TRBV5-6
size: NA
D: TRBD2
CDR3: CASSLSGRNEQFF
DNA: TGTGCCAGCAGCTTGAGCGGGAGAAATGAGCAGTTCTTC

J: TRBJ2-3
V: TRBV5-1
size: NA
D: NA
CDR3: CASSLDRSTDTQYF
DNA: TGCGCCAGCAGCTTGGATCGTAGCACAGATACGCAGTATTTT

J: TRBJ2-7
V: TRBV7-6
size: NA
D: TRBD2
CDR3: CASSRRLAGNDEQYF
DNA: TGTGCCAGCAGCCGAAGACTAGCGGGAAACGACGAGCAGTACTTC

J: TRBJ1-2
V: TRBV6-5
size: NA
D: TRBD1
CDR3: CASSWGQGNYGYTF
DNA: TGTGCCAGCAGTTGGGGACAGGGAAACTATGGCTACACCTTC

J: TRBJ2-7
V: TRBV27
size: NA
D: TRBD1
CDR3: CASSSAGTGLLEQYF
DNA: TGTGCCAGCAGTTCCGCCGGGACAGGGCTTCTCGAGCAGTACTTC

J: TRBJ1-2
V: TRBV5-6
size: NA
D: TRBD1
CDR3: CASSLWTGPSNYGYTF
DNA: TGTGCCAGCAGCCTGTGGACAGGACCTTCTAACTATGGCTACACCTTC

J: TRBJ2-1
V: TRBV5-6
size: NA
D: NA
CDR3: CASKPGNAPYNEQFF
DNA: TGTGCCAGCAAACCCGGGAATGCCCCCTACAATGAGCAGTTCTTC

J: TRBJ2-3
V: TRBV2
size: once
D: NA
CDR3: CASSVTGVTDTQYF
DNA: TGTGCCAGCAGTGTAACGGGGGTAACAGATACGCAGTATTTT

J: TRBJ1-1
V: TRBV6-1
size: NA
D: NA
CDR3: CASSERGKDTEAFF
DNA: TGTGCCAGCAGTGAAAGGGGAAAGGACACTGAAGCTTTCTTT

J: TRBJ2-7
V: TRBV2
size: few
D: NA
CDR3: CASTAGVGSSYEQYF
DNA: TGTGCCAGCACCGCCGGAGTCGGTAGCTCCTACGAGCAGTACTTC

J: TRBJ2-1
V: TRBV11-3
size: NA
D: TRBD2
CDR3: CASSLVAGRGNEQFF
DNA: TGTGCCAGCAGCTTAGTGGCAGGGAGGGGCAATGAGCAGTTCTTC

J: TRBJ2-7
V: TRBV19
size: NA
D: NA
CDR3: CASSMGAGLNYEQYF
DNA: TGTGCCAGTAGTATGGGAGCGGGTTTGAACTACGAGCAGTACTTC

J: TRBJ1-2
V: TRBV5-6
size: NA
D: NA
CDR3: CASSFSRLANYGYTF
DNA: TGTGCCAGCAGCTTTTCCCGCCTAGCTAACTATGGCTACACCTTC

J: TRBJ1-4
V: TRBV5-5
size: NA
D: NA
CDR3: CASSLPAVAGGWEKLFF
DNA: TGTGCCAGCAGCTTACCCGCCGTGGCGGGGGGGTGGGAAAAACTGTTTTTT

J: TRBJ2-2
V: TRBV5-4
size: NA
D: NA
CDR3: CASTLSGHSNTGELFF
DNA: TGTGCCAGCACCCTTTCAGGACACTCGAACACCGGGGAGCTGTTTTTT

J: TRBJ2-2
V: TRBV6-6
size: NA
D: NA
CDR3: CASTREWGSGELFF
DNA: TGTGCCAGCACCCGGGAGTGGGGCTCCGGGGAGCTGTTTTTT

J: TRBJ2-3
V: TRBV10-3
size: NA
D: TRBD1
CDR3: CAIRPGGLSTDTQYF
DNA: TGTGCCATCAGACCAGGGGGCCTTAGCACAGATACGCAGTATTTT

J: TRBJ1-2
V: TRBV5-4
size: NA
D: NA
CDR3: CASSLQGQYGYTF
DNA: TGTGCCAGCAGCTTGCAGGGTCAATATGGCTACACCTTC

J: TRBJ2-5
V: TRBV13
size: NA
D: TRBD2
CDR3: CASSQTLAGGPREETQYF
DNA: TGTGCCAGCAGTCAAACACTAGCGGGAGGGCCCCGGGAAGAGACCCAGTACTTC

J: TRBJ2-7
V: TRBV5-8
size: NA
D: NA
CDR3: CASPQGTYEQYF
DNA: TGTGCCAGCCCCCAGGGGACCTACGAGCAGTACTTC

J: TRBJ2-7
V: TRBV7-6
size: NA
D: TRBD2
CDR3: CASSLGLAGGPTGEQYF
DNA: TGTGCCAGCAGCTTGGGACTAGCGGGAGGCCCGACTGGCGAGCAGTACTTC

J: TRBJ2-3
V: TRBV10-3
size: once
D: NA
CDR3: CAIRTGSITDTQYF
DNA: TGTGCCATCCGTACGGGGTCGATCACAGATACGCAGTATTTT

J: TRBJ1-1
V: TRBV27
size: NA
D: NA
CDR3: CASSLQGNTEAFF
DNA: TGTGCCAGCAGTTTACAGGGGAACACTGAAGCTTTCTTT

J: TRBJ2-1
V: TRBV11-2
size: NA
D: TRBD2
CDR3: CASRLVSGLNEQFF
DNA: TGTGCCAGCAGGTTGGTTAGCGGGTTGAATGAGCAGTTCTTC

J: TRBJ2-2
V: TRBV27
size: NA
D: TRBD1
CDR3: CASSLISGTGAGELFF
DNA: TGTGCCAGCAGTCTGATTTCCGGGACAGGGGCCGGGGAGCTGTTTTTT

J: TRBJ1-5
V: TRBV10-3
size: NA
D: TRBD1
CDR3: CAISESGTGNNQPQHF
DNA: TGTGCCATCAGTGAGTCTGGGACAGGGAACAATCAGCCCCAGCATTTT

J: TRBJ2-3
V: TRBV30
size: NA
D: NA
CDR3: CAWSVGVGGVGTDTQYF
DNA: TGTGCCTGGAGTGTGGGGGTCGGGGGAGTTGGCACAGATACGCAGTATTTT

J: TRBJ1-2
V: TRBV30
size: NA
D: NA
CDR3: CAWMIKGPSYGYTF
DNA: TGTGCCTGGATGATTAAGGGGCCTTCCTATGGCTACACCTTC

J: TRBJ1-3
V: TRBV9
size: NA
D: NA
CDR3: CASSVARTAAGNTIYF
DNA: TGTGCCAGCAGCGTCGCCCGGACAGCGGCTGGAAACACCATATATTTT

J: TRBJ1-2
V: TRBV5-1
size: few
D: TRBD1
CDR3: CASSPDRGYGYTF
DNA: TGCGCCAGCAGCCCCGACAGGGGCTATGGCTACACCTTC

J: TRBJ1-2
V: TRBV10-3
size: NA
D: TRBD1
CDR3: CAIRGTGPQGQEDYGYTF
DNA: TGTGCCATCCGAGGAACCGGCCCACAGGGACAGGAAGACTATGGCTACACCTTC

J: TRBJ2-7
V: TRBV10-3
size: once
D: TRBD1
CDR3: CAIRGTGNAYEQYF
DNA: TGTGCCATCAGGGGGACAGGAAACGCCTACGAGCAGTACTTC

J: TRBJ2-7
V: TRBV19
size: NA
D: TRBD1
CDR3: CASSIVSTGTGAIEQYF
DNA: TGTGCCAGTAGTATAGTATCAACCGGGACAGGGGCCATCGAGCAGTACTTC

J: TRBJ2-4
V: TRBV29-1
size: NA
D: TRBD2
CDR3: CSASGRLNIQYF
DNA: TGCAGCGCCAGCGGGAGGCTAAACATTCAGTACTTC

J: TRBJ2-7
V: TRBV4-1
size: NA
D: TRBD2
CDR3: CASSPFTGRGTYEQYF
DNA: TGCGCCAGCAGCCCTTTCACCGGGAGGGGGACCTACGAGCAGTACTTC

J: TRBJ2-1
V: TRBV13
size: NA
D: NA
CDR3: CASSSYRSSYNEQFF
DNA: TGTGCCAGCAGCTCCTACCGTTCATCCTACAATGAGCAGTTCTTC

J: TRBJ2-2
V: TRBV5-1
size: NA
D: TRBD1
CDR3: CASSLDGQGMSKTGELFF
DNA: TGCGCCAGCAGCTTGGACGGACAGGGGATGTCGAAGACCGGGGAGCTGTTTTTT

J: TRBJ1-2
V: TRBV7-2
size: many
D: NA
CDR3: CASSLGQLYGYTF
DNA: TGTGCCAGCAGCTTAGGACAGCTTTATGGCTACACCTTC